This T cell receptor (beta chain) was observed in a study of blood T cells in healthy people across ages. Primed by a sample-barcoded 5' primer and a J-beta primer mix, a second PCR proceeded for about 7 to 11 cycles. TCRdb used MiXCR to reprocess the 5' RACE reads, holding one entry per CDR3 protein. The sample includes roughly 800,000 distinct CDR3 sequences, more than 45% seen only once; the top ten take roughly 22%. Trimming pared 3 bases from V and 4 bases from J, leaving 13 bases between. This CDR3 is built from 14 residues. Germline V CDR1 and CDR2: SGHTA, FQGNSA. This clonotype was seen a handful of times.

This chain joins TRBV7-2 and TRBJ2-7, with D possibly being TRBD2 (5 bases). The sequence derives from a man aged 25 to 40 in good health. The sample comprised blood. CDR3 amino acids: CASSFPGEGYEQYF. CDR3 nucleotide sequence: TGTGCCAGCAGCTTCCCAGGAGAGGGTTACGAGCAGTACTTC.